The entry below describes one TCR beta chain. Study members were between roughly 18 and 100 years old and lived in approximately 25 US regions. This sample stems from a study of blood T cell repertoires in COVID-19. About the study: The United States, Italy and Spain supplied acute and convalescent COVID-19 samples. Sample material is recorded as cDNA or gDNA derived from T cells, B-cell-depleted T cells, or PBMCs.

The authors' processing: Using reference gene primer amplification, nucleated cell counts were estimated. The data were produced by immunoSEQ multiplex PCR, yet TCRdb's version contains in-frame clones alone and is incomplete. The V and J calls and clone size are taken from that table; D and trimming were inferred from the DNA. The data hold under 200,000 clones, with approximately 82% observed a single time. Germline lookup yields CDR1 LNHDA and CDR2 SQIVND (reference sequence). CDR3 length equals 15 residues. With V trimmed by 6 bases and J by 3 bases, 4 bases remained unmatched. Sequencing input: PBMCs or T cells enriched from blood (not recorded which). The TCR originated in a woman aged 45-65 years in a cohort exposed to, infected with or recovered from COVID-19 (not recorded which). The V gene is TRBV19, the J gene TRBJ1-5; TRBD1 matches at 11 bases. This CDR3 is CASRPGQGDNQPQHF. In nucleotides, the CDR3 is TGTGCCAGTAGGCCGGGACAGGGGGACAATCAGCCCCAGCATTTT.